Included here is one TCR beta chain sequence, with context. The data were obtained in a study of blood T cells in healthy people across ages. The CDR3 is made up of 13 amino acids. V trimming: 5 bases; J trimming: 7 bases; junction bases outside the gene matches: 7. Germline values: CDR1 MNHEY, CDR2 SVGEGT. The second PCR ran 7 to 11 cycles with a sample-barcoded 5' primer and J-beta primers. TCRdb ran MiXCR on the 5' RACE reads and lists one entry per CDR3 protein. The profile covers around 500,000 distinct CDR3 sequences, with 27% appearing a single time and approximately 4% taken by the ten largest. The same sample was also used in a study of T cells of mothers and their children.

The sequence was obtained from a boy aged 2 to 9 in good health. Sequenced sample: blood. The chain links TRBV6-2 or TRBV6-3 to TRBJ1-2; 7 bases are shared with TRBD1. The CDR3 region has the DNA TGTGCCAGCAGTCTCCGGGACAGATTTGGCTACACCTTC. This codes for CASSLRDRFGYTF.